These 11 T cell receptor beta chains came from one sample sequenced in a study of human T cells and chemical hapten exposure. Time point specified: pre-sensitization, week 0. This sample's treatment: therapeutic diphenylcyclopropenone sensitization with weekly scalp DPC. Using its own MiXCR run on the RACE reads, TCRdb lists one record per CDR3 protein. The table has fewer than 140,000 distinct CDR3 sequences, more than 10% seen once; the top ten hold roughly 1.5%. The sample consisted of whole blood, taken in connection with sensitization to the hapten diphenylcyclopropenone (DPC). The receptors originated from a woman aged 45-65 years with alopecia areata. Some clones in this sample may be carry-over from other donors' samples.

This clonotype came up a few times. V usage is TRBV4-2 and J usage is TRBJ2-7, with 9 bases identical to TRBD1. From germline, CDR1 is LGHNA and CDR2 YNFKEQ. Trimming cost V 3 bases and J 7 bases; bases outside gene matches: 10. The CDR3 is 15 amino acids. The CDR3 coding sequence is TGTGCCAGCAGCCATCCGGGACAGGGTCGATTTGAGCAGTACTTC. This translates into CASSHPGQGRFEQYF.

The V gene is TRBV27, the J gene TRBJ2-7; D is perhaps TRBD1 or TRBD2 (5 bases each). Germline V gives CDR1 MNHEY, CDR2 SMNVEV (reference sequence). Between the trimmed V and J ends, which lost 3 bases and 3 bases, there was a span of 15 bases. This CDR3 contains 15 residues. The CDR3, as DNA: TGTGCCAGCAGTTTTCGGGACCTGAAGGACTACGAGCAGTACTTC. Amino acids: CASSFRDLKDYEQYF.

This clonotype was detected only a few times. This chain links TRBV5-6 with TRBJ2-7; 11 nucleotides align to TRBD2. V lost 7 bases, J lost 7 bases, and 10 bases stayed unmatched. The CDR3 covers 14 residues. The germline gives CDR1 SGHDT, CDR2 YYEEEE. CDR3 loop: CASGTLAGGREQYF. The CDR3, as DNA: TGTGCCAGCGGGACCCTAGCGGGAGGCCGGGAGCAGTACTTC.

V gene TRBV3-1 combines with J gene TRBJ2-1; D unclear. The V end lost 6 bases, the J end lost 7 bases, and 16 bases lay between the germline ends. This CDR3 contains 14 residues. Germline CDR1 is LGHDT and CDR2 is YNNKEL (reference sequence). The CDR3 DNA reads as TGTGCCAGCAGACGGCTGGGCGGAAATAATGAGCAGTTCTTC. Translating it yields CASRRLGGNNEQFF.

This clonotype occurred a few times. V gene TRBV6-4 combines with J gene TRBJ2-1; D is ambiguous. This CDR3 has 16 amino acids. V lost 0 bases and J lost 2, with 11 bases in between. Germline V gene data show CDR1 as MRHNA and CDR2 as SNTAGT. CDR3 sequence: CASSDSLVSAYNEQFF. The CDR3 nucleotides are TGTGCCAGCAGTGACTCATTGGTCAGCGCCTACAATGAGCAGTTCTTC.

The chain employs TRBV20-1 and TRBJ2-2, with TRBD1 matching over 9 bases. V was pared by 0 bases and J by 2 bases, with 4 bases of the junction left unmatched. The germline V gene encodes CDR1 DFQATT and CDR2 SNEGSKA (reference sequence). This CDR3 has 16 amino acids. CDR3 nucleotides: TGCAGTGCTAGAGACCCGGGACAGGGCAACACCGGGGAGCTGTTTTTT. Residues: CSARDPGQGNTGELFF.

This clonotype has a count of ten or more. The V gene is TRBV19, the J gene TRBJ1-5, with D unclear. Germline V gives CDR1 LNHDA, CDR2 SQIVND (reference sequence). V was cut by 4 bases and J by 0 bases, with 4 bases left in between. CDR3 length: 13 amino acids. DNA of the CDR3: TGTGCCAGTAGTACCAATAGCAATCAGCCCCAGCATTTT. Translated: CASSTNSNQPQHF.

In this sample, this clonotype turned up a few times. V usage is TRBV20-1 and J usage is TRBJ2-5; a weak D match, TRBD1 (5 bases). The CDR3 totals 14 residues. Looked up from germline, CDR1 is DFQATT and CDR2 is SNEGSKA (reference sequence). Trimming removed 0 bases from V and 5 bases from J, with 13 bases in between. CDR3 in DNA: TGCAGTGCTAGAGACAGGGTTCGTTTGGAGACCCAGTACTTC. Amino acid sequence: CSARDRVRLETQYF.

This clonotype was counted between two and nine times. The chain uses TRBV19 and TRBJ2-7; TRBD1 aligns across 10 bases. Germline assignment: CDR1 LNHDA and CDR2 SQIVND (reference sequence). V shed 3 bases and J 5 bases; nucleotides not matched to a gene: 4. The length of the CDR3 is 14 residues. The DNA for the CDR3 is TGTGCCAGTAGTATGACAGGGGGCGGAAACGAGCAGTACTTC. Its translation is CASSMTGGGNEQYF.

This chain links TRBV2 with TRBJ2-2, with 9 bases aligning to TRBD1. This CDR3 is 13 amino acids long. Looked up from germline, CDR1 is SNHLY and CDR2 is FYNNEI. Germline trimming cut 8 bases from V and 8 bases from J; bases unmatched to any gene: 6. CDR3 protein: CASLRDRAGELFF. CDR3 coding DNA: TGTGCCAGCCTGAGGGACAGGGCTGGGGAGCTGTTTTTT.

There are many counts of this clonotype. The V and J genes are TRBV7-6 and TRBJ2-5; TRBD1 aligns across 11 bases. Looked up from germline, CDR1 is SGHVS and CDR2 is FNYEAQ. CDR3 length: 14 amino acids. The J segment lost 5 bases and the V segment lost 5 bases, leaving 4 bases of the junction unmatched. DNA for the CDR3: TGTGCCAGCAGCCGCGGACAGGGGGCCGAGACCCAGTACTTC. Encoded protein: CASSRGQGAETQYF.